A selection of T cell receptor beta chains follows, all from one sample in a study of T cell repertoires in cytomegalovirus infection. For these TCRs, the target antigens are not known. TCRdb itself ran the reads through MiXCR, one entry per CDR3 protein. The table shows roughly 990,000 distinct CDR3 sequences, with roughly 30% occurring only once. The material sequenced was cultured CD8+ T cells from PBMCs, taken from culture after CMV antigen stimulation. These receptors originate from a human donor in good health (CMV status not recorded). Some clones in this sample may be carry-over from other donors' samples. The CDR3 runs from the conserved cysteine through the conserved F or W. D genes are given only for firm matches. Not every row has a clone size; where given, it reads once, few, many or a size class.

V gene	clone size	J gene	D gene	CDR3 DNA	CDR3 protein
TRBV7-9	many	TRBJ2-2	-	TGTGCCAGCGGTCCCGGGGAGCTGTTTTTT	CASGPGELFF
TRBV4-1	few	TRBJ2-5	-	TGCGCCAGCAGCCAAGCTGAGACCCAGTACTTC	CASSQAETQYF
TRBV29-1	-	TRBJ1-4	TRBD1	TGCAGCGTCCTAGACAGGGCTGAAAAACTGTTTTTT	CSVLDRAEKLFF
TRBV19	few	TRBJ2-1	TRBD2	TGTGCCAGTAGTAGGGGGGGACCAATCTACAATGAGCAGTTCTTC	CASSRGGPIYNEQFF
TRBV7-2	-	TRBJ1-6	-	TGTGCCAGCAGCCTTTTGGAGGCAGGGTGGGGTTCACCCCTCCACTTT	CASSLLEAGWGSPLHF
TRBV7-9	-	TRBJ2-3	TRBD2	TGTGCCAGCAGCCAGCGGGGGGGGGCCACTAGCACAGATACGCAGTATTTT	CASSQRGGATSTDTQYF
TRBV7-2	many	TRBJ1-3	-	TGTGCCAGCAGTTTCGGGGGGACTGGAAACACCATATATTTT	CASSFGGTGNTIYF
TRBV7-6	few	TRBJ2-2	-	TGTGCCAGCAGCGGTCGGGCGGACACCGGGGAGCTGTTTTTT	CASSGRADTGELFF
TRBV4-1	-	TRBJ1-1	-	TGTGCCAGCAGCCGGACCGGAGGGAGGGGGAACACTGAAGCTTTCTTT	CASSRTGGRGNTEAFF
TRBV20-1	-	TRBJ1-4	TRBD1	TGCAGTGCTTTGGACAGGGCCACTAATGAAAAACTGTTTTTT	CSALDRATNEKLFF
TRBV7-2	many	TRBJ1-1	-	TGTGCCAGCAGCTTGCGGGGTGGGGGAGCTTTCTTT	CASSLRGGGAFF
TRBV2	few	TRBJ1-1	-	TGTGCCAGCAGCTCCCCTCCGGGACACCTTGAAGCTTTCTTT	CASSSPPGHLEAFF
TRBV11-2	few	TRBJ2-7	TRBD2	TGTGCCAGCAGCTTAGAATTTGCGGGGGGCTCCTACGAGCAGTACTTC	CASSLEFAGGSYEQYF
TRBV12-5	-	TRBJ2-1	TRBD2	TGTGCTAGTGGCTCGGGGGGGCGGAGTGAGCAGTTCTTC	CASGSGGRSEQFF
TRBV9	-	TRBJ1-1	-	TGTGCCGGCAGCCCGTGGGGGGCTAACACTGAAGCTTTCTTT	CAGSPWGANTEAFF
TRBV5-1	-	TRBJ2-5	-	TGCGCCAGCAGCTGGCGGCAGGGCGAAGAGACCCAGTACTTC	CASSWRQGEETQYF
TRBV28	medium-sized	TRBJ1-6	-	TGTGCCAGCAGTCTCCGACAGCCATATCTCTCCTATAATTCACCCCTCCACTTT	CASSLRQPYLSYNSPLHF
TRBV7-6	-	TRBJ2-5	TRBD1	TGTGCCAGCAGCCTACAGACAGGGCCCCAGGAGACCCAGTACTTC	CASSLQTGPQETQYF
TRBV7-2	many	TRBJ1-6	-	TGTGCCAGCAGCTTCTCACGGGTCGCGTATAATTCACCCCTCCACTTT	CASSFSRVAYNSPLHF
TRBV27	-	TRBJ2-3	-	TGTGCCAGCGGGGAAGAAACAGGTCCAGCGTTAGATACGCAGTATTTT	CASGEETGPALDTQYF
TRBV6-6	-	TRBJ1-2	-	TGTGCCAGCAGTTACGCACCCGGGAGCTATGGCTACACCTTC	CASSYAPGSYGYTF
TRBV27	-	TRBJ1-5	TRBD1	TGTGCCAGCAGTCGCCTCCCAGACAGGGCCAATCAGCCCCAGCATTTT	CASSRLPDRANQPQHF
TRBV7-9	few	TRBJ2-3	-	TGTGCCATCTTAATCGAGTGGACAGATACGCAGTATTTT	CAILIEWTDTQYF
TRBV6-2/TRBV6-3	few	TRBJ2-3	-	TGTGCCAGCAGCCGATCTAGCAGATATAGCGATACGCAGTATTTT	CASSRSSRYSDTQYF
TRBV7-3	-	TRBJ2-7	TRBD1	TGTGCCAGCAGCTTAAGGGACAGGGACGTCTACGAGCAGTACTTC	CASSLRDRDVYEQYF
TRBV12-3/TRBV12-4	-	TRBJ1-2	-	TGTGCCAGCAGTTTTGGCCCTGGCGACGGCTACACCTTC	CASSFGPGDGYTF
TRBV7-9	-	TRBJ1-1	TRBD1	TGTGCCAGCAGCTTAGCGCTAGGGACAGGGGAGGGAACTGAAGCTTTCTTT	CASSLALGTGEGTEAFF
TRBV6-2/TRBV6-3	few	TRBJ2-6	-	TGTGCCAGCAGTTACTCGGTTACAGGAGACTCTGGGGCCAACGTCCTGACTTTC	CASSYSVTGDSGANVLTF
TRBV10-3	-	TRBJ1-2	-	TGTGCCATCAGGACGGGGACAACTAACTATGGCTACACCTTC	CAIRTGTTNYGYTF
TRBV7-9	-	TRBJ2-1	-	TGTGCCAGCAGCTTCAGCGCATCTGAGCAGTTCTTC	CASSFSASEQFF
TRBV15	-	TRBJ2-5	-	TGTGCCACCAGCAGAGCAGGGGATAAGAGAAGAGAGACCCAGTACTTC	CATSRAGDKRRETQYF
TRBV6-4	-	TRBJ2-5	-	TGTGCCAGCAGTGACAGGAACAAGGAAACCCAGTACTTC	CASSDRNKETQYF
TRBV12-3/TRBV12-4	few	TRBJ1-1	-	TGTGCCAGCAGAAGAGGGTCTGAAGCTTTCTTT	CASRRGSEAFF
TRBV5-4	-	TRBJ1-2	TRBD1	TGTGCCAGCAGCTCACTGGACAGGCTCCTATATGGCTACACCTTC	CASSSLDRLLYGYTF
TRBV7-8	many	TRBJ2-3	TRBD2	TGTGCCAGCAGCTTAGGTGGGGGGGGAGTTACAGATACGCAGTATTTT	CASSLGGGGVTDTQYF
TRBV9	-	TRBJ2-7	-	TGTGCCAGCAGCGTAGAGGCTGCCTCCTACGAGCAGTACTTC	CASSVEAASYEQYF
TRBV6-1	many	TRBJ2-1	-	TGTGCCAGCAGTGAAGCGGGGCAGGGGAATGAGCAGTTCTTC	CASSEAGQGNEQFF
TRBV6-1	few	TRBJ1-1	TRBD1	TGTGCCAGCAGTGAAACAGGGTCAGGGGCAGGGGGCCACACTGAAGCTTTCTTT	CASSETGSGAGGHTEAFF
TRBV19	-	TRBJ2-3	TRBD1	TGTGCCAGTAGGGACAGGATTAGCACAGATACGCAGTATTTT	CASRDRISTDTQYF
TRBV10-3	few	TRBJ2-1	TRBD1	TGTGCCATCAGTGACCTCAGGGACAGGGACCATGAGCAGTTCTTC	CAISDLRDRDHEQFF
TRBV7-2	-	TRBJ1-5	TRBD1	TGTGCCAGCACTGGAGGGGGCCCCGGGGAGCCCCAGCATTTT	CASTGGGPGEPQHF
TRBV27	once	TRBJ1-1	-	TGTGCCAGCAGTTTAATAGGAGGGACGGGAGGGCCGAACACTGAAGCTTTCTTT	CASSLIGGTGGPNTEAFF
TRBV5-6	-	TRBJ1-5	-	TGTGCCAGCCGGAGCTGGGGGTCGTTTCAGCCCCAGCATTTT	CASRSWGSFQPQHF
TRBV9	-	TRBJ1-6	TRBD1	TGTGCCAGCAGCGGGGACAGGGGTAATTCACCCCTCCACTTT	CASSGDRGNSPLHF
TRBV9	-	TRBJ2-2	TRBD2	TGTGCCAGCAGCCCCCGACTAGCGGGAAGTGTGACCGGGGAGCTGTTTTTT	CASSPRLAGSVTGELFF
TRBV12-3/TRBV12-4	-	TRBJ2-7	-	TGTGCCAGCAGTTTACGGGACGGAGTCTACGAGCAGTACTTC	CASSLRDGVYEQYF
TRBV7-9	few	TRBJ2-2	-	TGTGCCAGCGTTCTTAGGGAATCCACCGGGGAGCTGTTTTTT	CASVLRESTGELFF
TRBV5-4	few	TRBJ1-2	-	TGTGCCAGCAGCTTGGCAGGGCCAAGGGATGGCTACACCTTC	CASSLAGPRDGYTF
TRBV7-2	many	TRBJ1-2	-	TGTGCCAGCAGCCAGGTCCCACAGGCCTATGGCTACACCTTC	CASSQVPQAYGYTF
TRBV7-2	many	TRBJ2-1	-	TGTGCCAGTGCCAGAAGCTCCTACAATGAGCAGTTCTTC	CASARSSYNEQFF
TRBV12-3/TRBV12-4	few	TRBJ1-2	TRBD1	TGTGCCAGCAGTCCGGGTGGACAGGAGGGCTACACCTTC	CASSPGGQEGYTF